This passage covers 8 T cell receptor beta chains from one sample sequenced in a study of blood T cell repertoires in COVID-19 (TCRdb year 2020). The library was obtained by the immunoSEQ multiplex PCR assay. In its TCRdb copy, this immuneACCESS table keeps in-frame sequences only and misses some clones. Where compared with another copy, unresolved V genes explain less than half of these, and the others have no known cause. The sample profile shows about 170,000 clones; just over 90% of them were found once. Together, the top ten hold approximately 5% of the sample. Sequencing input: peripheral blood. The receptors originated from a man aged 18 to 29 with COVID-19, enrolled during active disease.

This clone was detected once. The chain carries TRBV5-4 and TRBJ2-3; 7 bases line up with TRBD2. Looked up from germline, CDR1 is SGHNT and CDR2 is YYREEE (reference sequence). This CDR3 spans 13 amino acids. V trimming: 4 bases; J trimming: 6 bases; junction bases outside the gene matches: 5. This chain's CDR3 is CASSRLAGDTQYF. For the CDR3, the DNA is TGTGCCAGCAGCCGACTAGCAGGGGATACGCAGTATTTT. The full variable domain, rest sourced from reference TRBV5-4 and TRBJ2-3, is ETGVTQSPTHLIKTRGQQVTLRCSSQSGHNTVSWYQQALGQGPQFIFQYYREEENGRGNFPPRFSGLQFPNYSSELNVNALELDDSALYLCASSRLAGDTQYFGPGTRLTVL.

The chain links TRBV5-1 to TRBJ2-1; 8 bases are a match to TRBD1. Trimming cost V 4 bases and J 3 bases; bases outside gene matches: 6. There are 15 residues in the CDR3. Germline V CDR1 and CDR2: SGHRS, YFSETQ. CDR3 sequence (DNA): TGCGCCAGCAGCGGCCGGACAGGGTACTACAATGAGCAGTTCTTC. It yields the protein CASSGRTGYYNEQFF.

J is TRBJ2-7 and V is TRBV13; 13 bases agree with TRBD2. Germline loops: CDR1 PRHDT, CDR2 FYEKMQ (reference sequence). The CDR3 spans 18 residues. Unmatched junction bases numbered 10, after V lost 4 bases and J lost 1 base. The CDR3, as DNA: TGTGCCAGCAGCTCCAGGACTAGCGGGAGAGTTGGGTCCTACGAGCAGTACTTC. Translating it yields CASSSRTSGRVGSYEQYF.

The chain carries TRBV19 and TRBJ1-5; perhaps TRBD1 as D (6 bases). CDR1 is LNHDA and CDR2 is SQIVND in the germline V gene (reference sequence). The length of the CDR3 is 14 residues. V lost 7 bases, J lost 1 base, and 11 bases lay in between. In DNA form, the CDR3 reads TGTGCCAGTACCCTTACAGGGAGCAATCAGCCCCAGCATTTT. Encoded protein: CASTLTGSNQPQHF.

This chain uses TRBV6-5 with TRBJ1-2; D is perhaps TRBD1 (5 bases). V was clipped by 6 bases and J by 4 bases, with 9 bases between them. The CDR3 spans 12 residues. The V gene's germline CDR1 is MNHEY and CDR2 SVGAGI. CDR3 region: CASRDTFYGYTF. CDR3 coding DNA: TGTGCCAGCAGGGACACATTCTATGGCTACACCTTC.

V usage is TRBV15 and J usage is TRBJ2-7, with 7 bases identical to TRBD1. The V segment lost 0 bases and the J segment 4 bases; nucleotides outside the gene matches: 6. CDR1 is LNHNV, CDR2 YYDKDF, per germline (reference sequence). CDR3 size: 15 residues. The CDR3 nucleotides are TGTGCCACCAGCAGAGATCTTAGGGGGCGGTACGAGCAGTACTTC. Encoded protein: CATSRDLRGRYEQYF.

The chain carries TRBV3-1 (or the pseudogene TRBV3-2) and TRBJ2-3; 10 bases line up with TRBD1. Germline V lookup: CDR1 LGHDT, CDR2 YNNKEL (reference sequence). Losses at the gene ends were 2 bases for V and 4 bases for J; bases not matched to a gene: 3. This CDR3 spans 15 amino acids. CDR3 DNA sequence: TGTGCCAGCAGCCAATGGGACAGGGGTTCAGATACGCAGTATTTT. Its protein product is CASSQWDRGSDTQYF.

The V and J genes are TRBV7-2 and TRBJ1-2; no definite D call. The CDR3 contains 15 residues. Germline V gene sequence: CDR1 SGHTA, CDR2 FQGNSA. V lost 2 bases to trimming and J lost 4 bases, with 14 bases between them. The CDR3 coding sequence is TGTGCCAGCAGCTTAAGAGGCGGGATCAGCTATGGCTACACCTTC. Translation: CASSLRGGISYGYTF.